This TCR beta chain came from a study of vaccination and CD4 T cells after COVID-19. Study overall: Fewer than ten convalescent cases were mild and one was severe, and all had been SARS-CoV-2 positive by nasal swab PCR. Post-vaccine sample collection happened at a median of 72 days after dose two, ranging 14 to 241.

Regarding the study as a whole: Counts of SARS-CoV-2-reactive clonotypes had a median that went from approximately 21 to 40, a nonsignificant change.

This CDR3 has 13 amino acids. Germline V gene lookup returns CDR1 SGHTS and CDR2 YDEGEE. Trimming took off 2 bases at V and 1 base at J, with 6 bases between the two ends. Time point reported: late sampling 161 to 241 days after vaccination in a few convalescent patients. Every positive PCR date fell between March and December 2020, earlier than the US Alpha, Beta and Delta variants. TCRdb analysed the PCR reads with MiXCR anew, one entry per CDR3 protein. In the table there are under 30,000 distinct CDR3 sequences, around 49% of which are singletons. This clonotype is a singleton in its sample. Its antigen is unidentified.

The V gene is TRBV5-8, the J gene TRBJ1-1, with D unclear. The sequence came from a human donor who had recovered from COVID-19. The material sequenced was CD4+ T cells from blood, taken about 7 months after SARS-CoV-2 vaccination. CDR3 residues: CASSLWQNTEAFF. The CDR3 DNA follows: TGTGCCAGCAGCTTATGGCAGAACACTGAAGCTTTCTTT.